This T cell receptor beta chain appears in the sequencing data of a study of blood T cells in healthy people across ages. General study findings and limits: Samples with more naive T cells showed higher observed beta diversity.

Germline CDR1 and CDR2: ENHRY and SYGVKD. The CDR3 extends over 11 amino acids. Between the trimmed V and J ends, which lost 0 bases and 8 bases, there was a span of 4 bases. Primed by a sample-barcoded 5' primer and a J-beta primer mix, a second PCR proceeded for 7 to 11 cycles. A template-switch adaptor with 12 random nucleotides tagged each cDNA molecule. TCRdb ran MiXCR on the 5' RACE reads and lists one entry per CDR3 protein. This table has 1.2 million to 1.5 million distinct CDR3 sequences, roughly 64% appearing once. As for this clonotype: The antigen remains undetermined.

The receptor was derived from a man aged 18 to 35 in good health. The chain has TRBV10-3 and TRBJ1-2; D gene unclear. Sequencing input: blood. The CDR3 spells CAISESIGYTF. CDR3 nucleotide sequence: TGTGCCATCAGTGAGTCGATCGGCTACACCTTC.